This note documents a single T cell receptor beta chain sequence. Compared with germline, one end of the junction differs, possibly owing to a read error. The repertoire was sequenced with immunoSEQ multiplex PCR; TCRdb's copy has only in-frame clones and lacks some. The table records nearly 200,000 clones, 89% of them present only once. These data come from a study of blood T cell repertoires in COVID-19. The wider study: Sources were T cells, B-cell-depleted T cells, or PBMCs; the material itself was cDNA or gDNA.

The CDR3 is 14 residues long. Germline V CDR1 and CDR2: SQVTM, ANQGSEA. Enrollees, roughly 18 to 90 years old, lived in approximately 25 US areas. Researchers sorted participants into cohorts using their self-reported clinical history. Donors in Cohort 3 counted as recovered after two negative PCRs, clearance, or symptom resolution. The TCR comes from a woman aged 18-29 years who had recovered from COVID-19. The chain is built from TRBV29-1 and TRBJ2-2; tentatively, D is TRBD2 (6 bases). What was sequenced was PBMCs or T cells enriched from blood (not recorded which). The CDR3 nucleotides are TGCAGCGTTGAGGGGAGGTCGAATACCGGGGAGCTGTTTTTT. It encodes CSVEGRSNTGELFF.